Listed here are 16 T cell receptor beta chains from one sample, sequenced in a study of T-cell memory formation after mild COVID-19. MiXCR was run by TCRdb on the 5' RACE reads, yielding one entry per CDR3 protein. The sample has about 430,000 distinct CDR3 sequences, under 20% seen once. Specimen: PBMCs or a T cell subset sorted from them (not recorded which). Receptors were obtained from a young man who had mild COVID-19 (a few samples of this study predate the infection). Cell type and time point are not known.

This clonotype was seen a handful of times. The chain combines TRBV28 with TRBJ1-3, with D possibly matching TRBD1 (6 bases). V dropped 7 bases and J dropped 6 bases, with 13 bases sitting between them. Per the germline V gene, CDR1 is MDHEN and CDR2 is SYDVKM. The CDR3 runs 13 residues. This CDR3 is CASIDTGINTIYF. DNA for the CDR3: TGTGCCAGCATCGACACAGGGATAAACACCATATATTTT.

The chain carries TRBV7-9 and TRBJ2-3; TRBD2 is a possible D gene (5 bases). This CDR3 comprises 15 residues. V was cut by 4 bases and J by 0 bases, with 11 bases left in between. Germline CDR1 is SEHNR and CDR2 is FQNEAQ (reference sequence). The CDR3 sequence: CASSSGVGSTDTQYF. CDR3 bases: TGTGCCAGCAGCTCCGGGGTAGGGAGCACAGATACGCAGTATTTT.

This clonotype has a handful of counts. This rearrangement joins TRBV4-3 to TRBJ1-1; 7 bases are a match to TRBD1. V shed 0 bases, J shed 11 bases, and the junction held 9 bases outside the gene matches. CDR3 length: 14 amino acids. Germline V gene lookup returns CDR1 LGHNA and CDR2 YSLEER. The CDR3 coding sequence is TGCGCCAGCAGCCAAGATAGAGCCACAGGGGACGCTTTCTTT. Translation gives CASSQDRATGDAFF.

This chain links TRBV28 with TRBJ2-5; 8 nucleotides agree with TRBD1. The germline gives CDR1 MDHEN, CDR2 SYDVKM. V lost 6 bases to trimming and J lost 4 bases; unmatched junction nucleotides: 7. The CDR3 extends over 14 amino acids. The CDR3 sequence is CASRRNRGVETQYF. The CDR3 DNA reads as TGTGCCAGCAGACGTAACAGGGGGGTAGAGACCCAGTACTTC.

Only a few counts were recorded for this clonotype. The chain uses TRBV20-1 and TRBJ2-2, with unresolved D. CDR1 is DFQATT and CDR2 is SNEGSKA in the germline V gene (reference sequence). V lost 6 bases, J lost 7 bases, and 12 bases lay in between. The CDR3 covers 12 residues. For the CDR3, the DNA is TGCAGTGCCCGACCTTATGGCGGGGAGCTGTTTTTT. It codes for CSARPYGGELFF.

The V and J genes are TRBV6-2 or TRBV6-3 and TRBJ2-3; 10 bases fit TRBD2. Per germline, CDR1 MNHEY and CDR2 SVGEGT. The CDR3 spans 18 residues. Losses at the gene ends were 8 bases for V and 3 bases for J; bases not matched to a gene: 17. The CDR3, as DNA: TGTGCCAGCGCGGAGGCCAGCGGGGGGGCCGATGGGACAGATACGCAGTATTTT. Its translation: CASAEASGGADGTDTQYF.

This clonotype was observed a handful of times. The V gene is TRBV9, the J gene TRBJ2-2; 9 positions match TRBD2. The length of the CDR3 is 18 residues. After removal of 3 bases from V and 0 bases from J, the junction contained 9 bases not matched to a gene. The germline V gene has CDR1 SGDLS and CDR2 YYNGEE. The CDR3 DNA follows: TGTGCCAGCAGCGCCCTCCCGGGACTAGCTTCGAACACCGGGGAGCTGTTTTTT. Its translation is CASSALPGLASNTGELFF.

The rearrangement links TRBV4-2 to TRBJ2-3, with 9 bases matching TRBD1. J gave up 4 bases and V 0 bases, and 8 bases lay outside the gene matches. In germline, CDR1 is LGHNA, CDR2 YNFKEQ. The CDR3 is 17 amino acids. The CDR3 sequence is CASSQDSSHRGPDTQYF. The CDR3, as DNA: TGTGCCAGCAGCCAAGATAGTTCCCACAGGGGGCCAGATACGCAGTATTTT.

The chain links TRBV14 to TRBJ1-2; a possible D gene is TRBD1 (6 bases). Germline V gene data show CDR1 as SGHDN and CDR2 as FVKESK. Deletions cut 4 bases from V and 11 bases from J, with 17 bases between. The CDR3 has 13 amino acids. The DNA for the CDR3 is TGTGCCAGCAGCCCCAGACGGGGGGGGCTTTACACCTTC. Amino acids: CASSPRRGGLYTF.

V usage is TRBV2 and J usage is TRBJ2-3; 9 bases map to TRBD2. Germline V gene lookup returns CDR1 SNHLY and CDR2 FYNNEI. Losses at the gene ends were 8 bases for V and 6 bases for J; bases not matched to a gene: 9. The CDR3 runs to 14 residues. DNA of the CDR3: TGTGCCAGCGGGCCGCGGGGGGGCGGGGATACGCAGTATTTT. It codes for CASGPRGGGDTQYF. The full variable domain, in which reference TRBV2 and TRBJ2-3 provide the parts outside the CDR3, is EPEVTQTPSHQVTQMGQEVILRCVPISNHLYFYWYRQILGQKVEFLVSFYNNEISEKSEIFDDQFSVERPDGSNFTLKIRSTKLEDSAMYFCASGPRGGGDTQYFGPGTRLTVL.

This clonotype was seen a handful of times. The rearrangement uses TRBV28 and TRBJ1-2, with D perhaps matching TRBD1 (5 bases). The CDR3 totals 14 residues. The ends were cut back, 7 bases at V and 3 bases at J, with 15 bases in the middle. Germline CDR1 is MDHEN and CDR2 is SYDVKM. DNA of the CDR3: TGTGCCAGCAACCTCGGGGGAAAGGACTATGGCTACACCTTC. Protein sequence: CASNLGGKDYGYTF.

This clonotype was counted between two and nine times. The gene calls are TRBV7-9 and TRBJ2-3; D gene uncertain. V was trimmed by 0 bases and J by 3 bases, leaving 13 bases between them. The CDR3 loop spans 16 amino acids. Germline-derived CDR1 and CDR2 are SEHNR and FQNEAQ (reference sequence). The DNA for the CDR3 is TGTGCCAGCAGCTTAGCTGACGGCAGATCAACAGATACGCAGTATTTT. Amino acids: CASSLADGRSTDTQYF.

The chain links TRBV6-6 to TRBJ1-5; D not certain. V lost 2 bases, J lost 4 bases, and 9 bases lay in between. There are 14 residues in the CDR3. Germline V lookup: CDR1 MNHNY, CDR2 SVGAGI (reference sequence). CDR3 sequence reads: CASSYRVGNQPQHF. Here the CDR3 DNA reads TGTGCCAGCAGTTACAGGGTTGGAAATCAGCCCCAGCATTTT.

The V call is TRBV20-1, the J call TRBJ1-5; 7 positions agree with TRBD1. The J segment lost 6 bases and the V segment lost 1 base, leaving 6 bases of the junction unmatched. The CDR3 covers 14 residues. From germline, CDR1 is DFQATT and CDR2 SNEGSKA (reference sequence). The CDR3 region has the DNA TGCAGTGCTAGAGGACAGGGTCCCGGTCAGCCCCAGCATTTT. Amino acids: CSARGQGPGQPQHF.

The rearrangement links TRBV7-9 to TRBJ1-2; D is unresolved. With 6 bases removed from V and 0 bases from J, the gap between germline ends came to 17 bases. This CDR3 is built from 16 residues. CDR1 and CDR2 from the germline V gene are SEHNR and FQNEAQ (reference sequence). CDR3 coding DNA: TGTGCCAGCAGGTTACCCGGCAGAACAGCTAACTATGGCTACACCTTC. Amino acid sequence: CASRLPGRTANYGYTF.

The gene calls are TRBV5-1 and TRBJ2-5; D is undetermined. This CDR3 region has 14 residues. The germline CDR1 and CDR2 sequences are SGHRS and YFSETQ. Between the trimmed V and J ends, which lost 5 bases and 3 bases, there was a span of 14 bases. CDR3 nucleotides: TGCGCCAGCAGGCTGGTCGGTCCCAAAGAGACCCAGTACTTC. This encodes CASRLVGPKETQYF.